This T cell receptor beta chain is from a study of T-cell reconstitution after alpha-beta-depleted transplantation in children. V shed 4 bases and J 6 bases; nucleotides not matched to a gene: 10. Germline CDR1 and CDR2: SGHRS and YFSETQ. The CDR3 has 15 residues. This clonotype was recorded many times. No antigen is known for it. The library targeted TCRbeta and was prepared with unique molecular identifiers. TCRdb re-derived calls from the PCR reads in MiXCR, one entry per CDR3 protein. Of 490,000 or so distinct CDR3 sequences listed, more than 9% are singletons. Regarding the study as a whole: The origin of alpha-beta T cells about two months after transplant was reportedly several hundred expanded graft clones. It was surviving recipient T cells and thymic progenitors that gave some patients high TCRbeta diversity at day 60.

Sequenced here: PBMCs, sampled before TCRalphabeta/CD19-depleted stem cell transplant. The receptor was isolated from a child aged 2-15 years with inherited bone marrow failure, due to receive a stem cell transplant. This chain links TRBV5-1 with TRBJ2-1; 7 bases are a match to TRBD2. The CDR3 reads CASSPSGEDGNEQFF. The CDR3 DNA reads as TGCGCCAGCAGCCCAAGCGGGGAAGACGGCAATGAGCAGTTCTTC.